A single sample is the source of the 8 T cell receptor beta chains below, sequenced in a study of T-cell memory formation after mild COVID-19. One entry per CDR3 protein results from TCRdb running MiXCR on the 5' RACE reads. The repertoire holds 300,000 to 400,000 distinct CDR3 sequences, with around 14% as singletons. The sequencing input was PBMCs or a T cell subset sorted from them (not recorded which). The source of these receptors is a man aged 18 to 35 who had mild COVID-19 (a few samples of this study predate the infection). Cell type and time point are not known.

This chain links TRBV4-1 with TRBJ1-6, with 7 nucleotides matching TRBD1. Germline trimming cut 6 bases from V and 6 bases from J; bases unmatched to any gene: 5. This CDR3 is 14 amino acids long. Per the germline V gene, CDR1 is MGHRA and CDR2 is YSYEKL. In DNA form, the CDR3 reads TGCGCCAGCAGTCAGGGACAGCCTAATTCACCCCTCCACTTT. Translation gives CASSQGQPNSPLHF.

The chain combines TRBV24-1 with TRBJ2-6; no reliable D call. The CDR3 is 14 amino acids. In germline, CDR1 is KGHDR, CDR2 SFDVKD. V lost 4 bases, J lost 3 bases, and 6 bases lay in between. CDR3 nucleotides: TGTGCCACCAGTGACCCTCGTGGGGCCAACGTCCTGACTTTC. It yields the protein CATSDPRGANVLTF.

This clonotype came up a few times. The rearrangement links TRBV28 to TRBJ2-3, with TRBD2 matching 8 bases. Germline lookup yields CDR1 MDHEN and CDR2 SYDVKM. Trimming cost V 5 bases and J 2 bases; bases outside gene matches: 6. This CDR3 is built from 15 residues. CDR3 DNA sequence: TGTGCCAGCAGTGTGAGCGGGGGACTCACAGATACGCAGTATTTT. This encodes CASSVSGGLTDTQYF.

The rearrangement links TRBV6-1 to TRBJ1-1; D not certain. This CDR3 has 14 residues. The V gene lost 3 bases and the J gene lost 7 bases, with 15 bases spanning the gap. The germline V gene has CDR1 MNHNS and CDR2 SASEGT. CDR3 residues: CASSERRGFGEAFF. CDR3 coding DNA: TGTGCCAGCAGTGAGCGTCGGGGATTTGGTGAAGCTTTCTTT.

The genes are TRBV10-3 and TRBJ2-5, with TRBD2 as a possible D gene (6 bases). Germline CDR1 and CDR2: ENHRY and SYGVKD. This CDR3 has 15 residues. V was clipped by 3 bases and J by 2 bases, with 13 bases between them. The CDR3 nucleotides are TGTGCCATCAGTGATGGGTCTAGCGATCAAGAGACCCAGTACTTC. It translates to CAISDGSSDQETQYF.

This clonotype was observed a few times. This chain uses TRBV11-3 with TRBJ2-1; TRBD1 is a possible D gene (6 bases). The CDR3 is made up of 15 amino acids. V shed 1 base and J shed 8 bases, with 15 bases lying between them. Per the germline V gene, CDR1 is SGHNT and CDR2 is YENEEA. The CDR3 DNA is TGTGCCAGCAGCTTAGGGGCAGGGGTAGTTTATGAGCAGTTCTTC. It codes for CASSLGAGVVYEQFF.

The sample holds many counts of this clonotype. For the CDR3, the DNA is TGCGCCAGCAGATACGGGGTTGGGGACAATCAGCCCCAGCATTTT. This sequence encodes CASRYGVGDNQPQHF. The chain links TRBV5-1 to TRBJ1-5; D gene uncertain. Germline CDR1 SGHRS, CDR2 YFSETQ. Trimming took 5 bases from V and 3 from J, leaving 15 bases between them. The CDR3 totals 15 residues.

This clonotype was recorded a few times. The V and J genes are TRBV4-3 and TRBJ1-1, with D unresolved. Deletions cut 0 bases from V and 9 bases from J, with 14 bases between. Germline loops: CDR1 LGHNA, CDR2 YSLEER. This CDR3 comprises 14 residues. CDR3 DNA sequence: TGCGCCAGCAGCCAAGATCCGGTAGGCTCCCAAGCTTTCTTT. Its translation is CASSQDPVGSQAFF.